The next 27 T cell receptor beta chains were all read from a single sample in a study of OX40 agonist ivuxolimab in advanced cancers. Measured with immunoSEQ multiplex PCR; TCRdb has only the in-frame clones, and not every one. The sample carries approximately 54,000 clones, approximately 83% recorded once. Source: CD4+ or CD8+ T cells sorted from blood, taken in a trial of the OX40 agonist ivuxolimab. These receptors were collected from an adult with an advanced solid tumor such as melanoma, head and neck, liver or kidney cancer.

The chain recombines TRBV27 with TRBJ1-2; 8 bases agree with TRBD1. Trimming removed 7 bases from V and 5 bases from J; junction bases left unmatched: 12. The CDR3 covers 15 residues. Germline CDR1 reads MNHEY; CDR2 reads SMNVEV (reference sequence). CDR3: CASTPGGQGRYGYTF. The CDR3 DNA is TGTGCCAGCACCCCAGGTGGACAGGGACGGTATGGCTACACCTTC.

CDR3 loop: CSVETGGRAFF. The CDR3 nucleotides are TGCAGCGTTGAGACGGGGGGCCGGGCTTTCTTT. The chain has TRBV29-1 and TRBJ1-1; the D gene is possibly TRBD1 (6 bases). The CDR3 covers 11 residues. Germline V gives CDR1 SQVTM, CDR2 ANQGSEA. V lost 3 bases and J lost 11, with 13 bases in between.

Remarks on this clone: A junction end diverges from the germline sequence, so it may reflect a read error. This sequence joins TRBV10-3 and TRBJ2-3; D gene unclear. The CDR3 is 12 amino acids. The germline gives CDR1 ENHRY, CDR2 SYGVKD. The CDR3 bases are TGTGCAATCAGTCGGGTAGCAGATACGCAGTATTTT. Translated: CAISRVADTQYF.

V gene TRBV20-1 combines with J gene TRBJ2-5; TRBD2 agrees at 7 bases. In germline, CDR1 is DFQATT, CDR2 SNEGSKA (reference sequence). Losses at the gene ends were 8 bases for V and 5 bases for J; bases not matched to a gene: 2. The CDR3 consists of 10 residues. The chain's CDR3 is CSPGGETQYF. The CDR3 nucleotides read TGCAGTCCCGGGGGGGAGACCCAGTACTTC.

The table lists this clone with a count of one. The V gene is TRBV12-5, the J gene TRBJ1-4, with 9 positions matching TRBD1. The CDR3 totals 15 residues. J gave up 5 bases and V 6 bases, and 7 bases lay outside the gene matches. Germline V gene lookup returns CDR1 LGHNT and CDR2 FRNRAP. The CDR3 sequence: CASGPTGGLNEKLFF. CDR3 nucleotides: TGTGCTAGTGGACCTACAGGGGGCTTAAATGAAAAACTGTTTTTT.

The gene calls are TRBV7-2 and TRBJ2-5, with 11 bases fitting TRBD2. CDR1 SGHTA and CDR2 FQGNSA come from the germline V gene. V lost 1 base and J lost 6; bases outside the gene matches: 4. The CDR3 is 15 amino acids. The CDR3 loop is CASSLGSGGAKTQYF. The CDR3 region has the DNA TGTGCCAGCAGCTTAGGTAGCGGGGGGGCAAAGACCCAGTACTTC.

This rearrangement joins TRBV4-1 to TRBJ2-7, with a weak D call TRBD1 (5 bases). The CDR3 extends over 13 amino acids. Germline CDR1 is MGHRA and CDR2 is YSYEKL. V lost 4 bases to trimming and J lost 1 base, with 8 bases between them. The CDR3 DNA sequence: TGCGCCAGCAGCCTACAGGAGTCCTACGAGCAGTACTTC. The encoded protein is CASSLQESYEQYF.

The chain recombines TRBV6-9 with TRBJ1-5; TRBD1 matches 7 bases. With V trimmed by 5 bases and J by 2 bases, 6 bases remained unmatched. CDR1 and CDR2 from the germline V gene are MNHGY and SVAAGI. This CDR3 comprises 15 residues. The CDR3 region is CASSRQGGGNQPQHF. CDR3 sequence (DNA): TGTGCCAGCAGTCGACAGGGAGGGGGCAATCAGCCCCAGCATTTT.

The CDR3 sequence is CASNLQHTGELFF. The DNA for the CDR3 is TGTGCCAGCAACCTGCAGCACACCGGGGAGCTGTTTTTT. This chain uses TRBV6-6 with TRBJ2-2; D gene unclear. The CDR3 runs 13 residues. V lost 7 bases to trimming and J lost 3 bases, with 9 bases between them. Germline CDR1 reads MNHNY; CDR2 reads SVGAGI (reference sequence).

V and J are TRBV27 and TRBJ1-6; D is unclear. V lost 6 bases and J lost 7, with 16 bases in between. Looked up from germline, CDR1 is MNHEY and CDR2 is SMNVEV (reference sequence). CDR3 length: 15 amino acids. In DNA form, the CDR3 reads TGTGCCAGCAGGCCCGAATGGAAGCTAAATTCACCCCTCCACTTT. The encoded protein is CASRPEWKLNSPLHF.

This sequence joins TRBV6-5 and TRBJ1-1; D is unclear. The CDR3 loop spans 13 amino acids. Germline V lookup: CDR1 MNHEY, CDR2 SVGAGI. The V gene lost 7 bases and the J gene lost 3 bases, with 12 bases spanning the gap. CDR3 sequence reads: CASIPHRDTEAFF. The CDR3 DNA is TGTGCCAGCATCCCCCACAGAGACACTGAAGCTTTCTTT.

Comment on this clone: The junction and the germline gene differ at one end; a read error may be behind it. The chain links TRBV18 to TRBJ2-5; TRBD1 is a possible D gene (6 bases). The CDR3 consists of 14 residues. Germline assignment: CDR1 KGHSH and CDR2 LQKENI. CDR3 in amino acids: CASSPQGNQETQYF. The CDR3 nucleotides read TGTGCCAGCTCCCCACAGGGAAACCAAGAGACCCAGTACTTC.

The rearrangement joins TRBV5-5 to TRBJ1-2, with D possibly matching TRBD1 (5 bases). This CDR3 region has 15 residues. Looked up from germline, CDR1 is SGHKS and CDR2 is YYEKEE (reference sequence). V lost 4 bases to trimming and J lost 4 bases, with 17 bases between them. In DNA form, the CDR3 reads TGTGCCAGCAGCCAGGACCCTGGGGCTAGCTATGGCTACACCTTC. It encodes CASSQDPGASYGYTF.

The V gene is TRBV27, the J gene TRBJ2-3, with TRBD2 matching over 10 bases. The junction had 4 bases not matched to a gene; V was cut back by 8 bases and J by 5 bases. The CDR3 sequence is 13 residues long. Looked up from germline, CDR1 is MNHEY and CDR2 is SMNVEV (reference sequence). The CDR3 nucleotides read TGTGCCAGCTGGGCTAGCGGGGGAGATACGCAGTATTTT. It translates to CASWASGGDTQYF.

This rearrangement joins TRBV4-1 to TRBJ1-6; 7 nucleotides line up with TRBD1. The J segment lost 8 bases and the V segment lost 0 bases, leaving 4 bases of the junction unmatched. The germline V gene has CDR1 MGHRA and CDR2 YSYEKL. This CDR3 is 15 amino acids long. CDR3 residues: CASSQDETGYSPLHF. For the CDR3, the DNA is TGCGCCAGCAGCCAAGATGAGACAGGGTATTCACCCCTCCACTTT.

The chain recombines TRBV18 with TRBJ1-5; possible D gene TRBD1, 5 bases. CDR1 and CDR2 (germline): KGHSH, LQKENI. Trimming pared 3 bases from V and 6 bases from J, leaving 15 bases between. This CDR3 is built from 15 residues. The CDR3 protein is CASSPGPGVGQPQHF. The CDR3 nucleotides read TGTGCCAGCTCACCGGGGCCGGGGGTCGGTCAGCCCCAGCATTTT.

This chain links TRBV19 with TRBJ2-7; 9 nucleotides match TRBD1. V lost 1 base and J lost 1; bases outside the gene matches: 20. Per the germline V gene, CDR1 is LNHDA and CDR2 is SQIVND (reference sequence). This CDR3 is 21 amino acids long. CDR3 region: CASSIAVSGQGRAGTSYEQYF. CDR3 sequence (DNA): TGTGCCAGTAGTATAGCGGTATCGGGACAGGGCAGGGCAGGGACGTCCTACGAGCAGTACTTC.

The rearrangement links TRBV19 to TRBJ1-5; maybe TRBD1 (5 bases). From germline, CDR1 is LNHDA and CDR2 SQIVND (reference sequence). This CDR3 is 14 amino acids long. V was cut by 7 bases and J by 5 bases, with 15 bases left in between. CDR3: CASTFREWHQPQHF. The CDR3, as DNA: TGTGCCAGTACCTTCAGGGAGTGGCATCAGCCCCAGCATTTT.

The chain carries TRBV7-3 and TRBJ2-3; D call uncertain. The CDR3 covers 13 residues. Germline V CDR1 and CDR2: SGHTA, FQGTGA. Trimming took 5 bases from V and 0 from J, leaving 6 bases between them. This chain's CDR3 is CASSLLSTDTQYF. The CDR3 DNA reads TGTGCCAGCAGCCTCCTAAGCACAGATACGCAGTATTTT.

This CDR3 reads CASSLSGGAADTQYF. In DNA, the CDR3 is TGCGCCAGCAGCTTGAGCGGGGGGGCCGCAGATACGCAGTATTTT. This chain links TRBV5-1 with TRBJ2-3; TRBD2 matches 10 bases. CDR1 is SGHRS, CDR2 YFSETQ, per germline. The CDR3 consists of 15 residues. The V gene end was trimmed by 1 base and the J gene end by 4 bases; junction bases not matched to a gene: 3.

The genes are TRBV7-2 and TRBJ2-7, with a weak D call TRBD2 (7 bases). Germline CDR1 and CDR2: SGHTA and FQGNSA. V was shortened by 1 base and J by 1 base, with 14 bases between the two germline ends. This CDR3 comprises 16 residues. DNA of the CDR3: TGTGCCAGCAGCTTAGTGGGGGGGCGAGTTTCCTACGAGCAGTACTTC. Translated, it gives CASSLVGGRVSYEQYF.

V gene TRBV6-1 combines with J gene TRBJ1-4; D is perhaps TRBD1 (5 bases). Trimming removed 3 bases from V and 5 bases from J, with 13 bases in between. This CDR3 spans 15 amino acids. Germline lookup yields CDR1 MNHNS and CDR2 SASEGT. CDR3 in amino acids: CASSEGGTRNEKLFF. The CDR3 nucleotides are TGTGCCAGCAGTGAGGGGGGGACCCGAAATGAAAAACTGTTTTTT.

The rearrangement uses TRBV19 and TRBJ1-2, with TRBD1 matching 8 bases. The CDR3 sequence is 17 residues long. Germline V gene lookup returns CDR1 LNHDA and CDR2 SQIVND (reference sequence). J lost 4 bases, V lost 3 bases, and 13 bases had no gene match. CDR3 amino acids: CASSIPQLRGRIYGYTF. Here the CDR3 DNA reads TGTGCCAGTAGTATTCCCCAACTCAGGGGGCGCATCTATGGCTACACCTTC.

This rearrangement joins TRBV6-5 to TRBJ1-6, with a weak D call TRBD1 (6 bases). The V gene lost 3 bases and the J gene lost 10 bases, with 16 bases spanning the gap. Germline V lookup: CDR1 MNHEY, CDR2 SVGAGI. The CDR3 runs to 15 residues. The CDR3 loop is CASSYGGAQGSPLHF. The CDR3 DNA sequence: TGTGCCAGCAGTTATGGGGGGGCTCAGGGGTCACCCCTCCACTTT.

This chain uses TRBV4-1 with TRBJ1-5; 9 bases fit TRBD1. This CDR3 comprises 17 residues. CDR1 is MGHRA and CDR2 is YSYEKL in the germline V gene. The junction had 14 bases not matched to a gene; V was cut back by 8 bases and J by 3 bases. DNA of the CDR3: TGCGCCAGCCGACCCGATCCGACAGGGGGGATCAATCAGCCCCAGCATTTT. This translates into CASRPDPTGGINQPQHF.

The rearrangement uses TRBV11-3 and TRBJ2-5; no reliable D call. Germline V CDR1 and CDR2: SGHNT, YENEEA. The CDR3 totals 14 residues. V was pared by 2 bases and J by 1 base, with 8 bases between. The CDR3 sequence: CASSLLAIQETQYF. CDR3 sequence (DNA): TGTGCCAGCAGCTTACTTGCCATCCAAGAGACCCAGTACTTC.

V is TRBV13 and J is TRBJ2-2; possible D gene TRBD1, 5 bases. Trimming cost V 5 bases and J 7 bases, with 17 bases left between them. CDR3 length: 15 amino acids. Germline CDR1 is PRHDT and CDR2 is FYEKMQ (reference sequence). CDR3 sequence (DNA): TGTGCCAGCAGCCAAAGGCCAGGGTACAGCGGGGAGCTGTTTTTT. Its translation is CASSQRPGYSGELFF.